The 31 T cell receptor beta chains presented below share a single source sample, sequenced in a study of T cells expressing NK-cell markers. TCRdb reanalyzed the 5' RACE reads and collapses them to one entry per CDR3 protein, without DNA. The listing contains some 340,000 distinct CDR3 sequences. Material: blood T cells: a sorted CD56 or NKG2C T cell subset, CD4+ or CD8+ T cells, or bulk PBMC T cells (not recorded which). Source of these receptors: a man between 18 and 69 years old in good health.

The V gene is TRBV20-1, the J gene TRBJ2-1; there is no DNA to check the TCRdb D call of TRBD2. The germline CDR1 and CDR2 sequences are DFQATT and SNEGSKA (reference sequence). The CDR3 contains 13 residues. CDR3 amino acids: CSARGLAGGDSFF.

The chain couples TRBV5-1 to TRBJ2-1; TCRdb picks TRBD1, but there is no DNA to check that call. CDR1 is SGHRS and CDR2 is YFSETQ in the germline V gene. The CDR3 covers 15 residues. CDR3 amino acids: CASRMGPTEDNEQFF.

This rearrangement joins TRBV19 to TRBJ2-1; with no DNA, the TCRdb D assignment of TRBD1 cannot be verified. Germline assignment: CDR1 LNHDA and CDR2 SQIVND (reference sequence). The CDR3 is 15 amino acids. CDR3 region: CASSIWGGSYNEQFF.

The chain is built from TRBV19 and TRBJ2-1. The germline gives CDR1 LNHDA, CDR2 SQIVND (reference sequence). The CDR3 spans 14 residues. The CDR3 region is CASSTGVSYNEQFF.

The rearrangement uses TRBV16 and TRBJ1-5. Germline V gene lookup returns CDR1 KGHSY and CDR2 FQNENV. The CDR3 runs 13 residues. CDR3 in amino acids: CASSKNPFQPQHF.

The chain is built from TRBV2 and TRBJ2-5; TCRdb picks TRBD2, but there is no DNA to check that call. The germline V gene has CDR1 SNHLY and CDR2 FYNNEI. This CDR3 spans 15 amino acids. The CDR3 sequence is CASSQLAGIQETQYF.

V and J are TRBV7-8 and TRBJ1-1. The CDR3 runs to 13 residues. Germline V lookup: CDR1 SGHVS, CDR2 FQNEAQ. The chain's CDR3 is CASSLGGTAEAFF.

CDR3 protein: CASSSKTGGLRGYTF. The chain uses TRBV7-9 and TRBJ1-2; there is no DNA to check the TCRdb D call of TRBD1. Germline-derived CDR1 and CDR2 are SEHNR and FQNEAQ (reference sequence). This CDR3 comprises 15 residues.

CDR3 sequence: CSAKRQGPTDTQYF. V gene TRBV20-1 combines with J gene TRBJ2-3; TCRdb's D call of TRBD1 is untestable without DNA. CDR3 size: 14 residues. Germline CDR1 is DFQATT and CDR2 is SNEGSKA (reference sequence).

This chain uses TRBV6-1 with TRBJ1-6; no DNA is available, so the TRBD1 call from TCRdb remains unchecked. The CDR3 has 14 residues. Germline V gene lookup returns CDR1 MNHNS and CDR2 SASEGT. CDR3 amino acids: CASSEARGLSPLHF.

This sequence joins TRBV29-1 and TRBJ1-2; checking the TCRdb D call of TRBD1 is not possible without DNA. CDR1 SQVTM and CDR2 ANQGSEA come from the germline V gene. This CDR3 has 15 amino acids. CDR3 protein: CSTRTGRANNYGYTF.

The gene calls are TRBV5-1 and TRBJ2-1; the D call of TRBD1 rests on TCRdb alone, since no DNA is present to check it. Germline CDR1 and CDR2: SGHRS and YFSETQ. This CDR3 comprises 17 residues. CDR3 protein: CASSLALGLEAYNEQFF.

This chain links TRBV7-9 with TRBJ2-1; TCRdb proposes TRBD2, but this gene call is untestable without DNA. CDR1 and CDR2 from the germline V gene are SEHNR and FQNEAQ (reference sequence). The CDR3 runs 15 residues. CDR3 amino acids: CASSPPAALYNEQFF.

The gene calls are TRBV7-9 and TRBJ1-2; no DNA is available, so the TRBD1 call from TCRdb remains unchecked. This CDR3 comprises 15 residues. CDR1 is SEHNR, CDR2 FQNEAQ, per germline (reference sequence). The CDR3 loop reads CASSLNRGANYGYTF.

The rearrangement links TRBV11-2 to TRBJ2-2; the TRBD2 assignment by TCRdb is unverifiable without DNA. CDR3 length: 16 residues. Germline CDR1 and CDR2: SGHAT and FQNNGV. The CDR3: CASRFPPLRDTGELFF.

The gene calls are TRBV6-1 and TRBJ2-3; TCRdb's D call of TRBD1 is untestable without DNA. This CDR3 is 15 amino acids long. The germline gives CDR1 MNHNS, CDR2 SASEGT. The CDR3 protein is CASRRTGAGTDTQYF.

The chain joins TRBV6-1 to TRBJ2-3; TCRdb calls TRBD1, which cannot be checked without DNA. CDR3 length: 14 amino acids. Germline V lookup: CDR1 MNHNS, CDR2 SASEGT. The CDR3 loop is CASLGQGGTDTQYF.

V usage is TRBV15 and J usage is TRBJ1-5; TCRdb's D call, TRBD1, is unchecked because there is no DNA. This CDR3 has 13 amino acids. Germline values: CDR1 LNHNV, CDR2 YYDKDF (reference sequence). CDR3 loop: CATSREVAGAQHF.

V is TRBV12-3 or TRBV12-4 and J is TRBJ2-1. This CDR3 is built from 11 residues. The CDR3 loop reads CASSRAEEQFF.

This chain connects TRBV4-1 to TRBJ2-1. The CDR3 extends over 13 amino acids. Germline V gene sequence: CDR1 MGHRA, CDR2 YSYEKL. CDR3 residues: CASSLLEHNEQFF.

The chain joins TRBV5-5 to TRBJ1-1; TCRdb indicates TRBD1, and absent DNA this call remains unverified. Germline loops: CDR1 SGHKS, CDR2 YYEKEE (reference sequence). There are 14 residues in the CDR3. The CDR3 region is CASSPTRDTAIGFF.

The CDR3: CSAPPRTSETQYF. This chain uses TRBV20-1 with TRBJ2-5; the TCRdb D gene call, TRBD2, has no DNA to confirm it. Germline V gene lookup returns CDR1 DFQATT and CDR2 SNEGSKA (reference sequence). This CDR3 spans 13 amino acids.

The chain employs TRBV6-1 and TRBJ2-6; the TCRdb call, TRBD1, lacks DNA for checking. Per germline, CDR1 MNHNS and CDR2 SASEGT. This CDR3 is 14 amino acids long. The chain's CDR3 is CASSEYRGQRVLTF.

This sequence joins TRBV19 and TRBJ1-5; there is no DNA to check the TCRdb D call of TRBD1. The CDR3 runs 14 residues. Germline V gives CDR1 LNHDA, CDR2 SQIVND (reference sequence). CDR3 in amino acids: CASSIPGGAQPQHF.

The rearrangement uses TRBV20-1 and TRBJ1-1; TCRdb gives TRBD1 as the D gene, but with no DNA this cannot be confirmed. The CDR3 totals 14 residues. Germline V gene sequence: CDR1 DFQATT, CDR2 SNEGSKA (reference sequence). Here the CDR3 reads CSAPKTGVDTEAFF.

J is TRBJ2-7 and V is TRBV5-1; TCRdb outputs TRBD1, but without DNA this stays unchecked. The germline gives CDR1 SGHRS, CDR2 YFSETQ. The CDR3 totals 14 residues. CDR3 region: CASSLSGQGYEQYF.

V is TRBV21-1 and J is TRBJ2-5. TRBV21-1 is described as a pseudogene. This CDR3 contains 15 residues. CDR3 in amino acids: CASSTSRTSKETQYF.

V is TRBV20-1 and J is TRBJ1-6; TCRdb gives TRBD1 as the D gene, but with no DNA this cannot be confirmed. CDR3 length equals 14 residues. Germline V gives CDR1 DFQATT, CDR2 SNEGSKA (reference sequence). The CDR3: CSGTGEVYNSPLHF.

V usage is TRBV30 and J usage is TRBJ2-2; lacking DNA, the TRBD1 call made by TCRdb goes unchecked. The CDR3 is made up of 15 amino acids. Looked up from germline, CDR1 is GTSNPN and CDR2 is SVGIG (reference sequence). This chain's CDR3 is CAWSERTGYTGELFF.

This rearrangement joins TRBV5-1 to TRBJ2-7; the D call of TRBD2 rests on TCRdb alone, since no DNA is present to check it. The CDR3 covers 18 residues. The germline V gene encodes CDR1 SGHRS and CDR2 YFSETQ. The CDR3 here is CASSRQGTGTSGAYEQYF.

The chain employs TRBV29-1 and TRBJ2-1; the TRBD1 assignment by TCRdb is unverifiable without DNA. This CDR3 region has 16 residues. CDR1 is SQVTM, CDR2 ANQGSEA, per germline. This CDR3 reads CSVEEIGTEKYNEQFF.